The 25 T cell receptor beta chains below were found in one sample sequenced in a study of post-analysis software for immune sequencing data. Findings and limits, study-wide: Compared with controls, patients had more of about 5 TRBV segments, including TRBV5-6, TRBV5-1 and TRBV20-1.

Their antigens are not known. The TCR beta cDNA libraries carried unique molecular identifiers. TCRdb fed the PCR reads into MiXCR, producing one record per CDR3 protein. The table records 750,000 to 950,000 distinct CDR3 sequences, roughly 50% of them present only once. The sequenced sample was blood. These TCRs come from a girl between 5 and 17 years old with multiple sclerosis.

The chain joins TRBV29-1 to TRBJ2-4; 9 positions match TRBD2. The end of the DNA fits TRBJ2-7 better, so the J call may be wrong. The CDR3 is made up of 17 amino acids. Germline V gene lookup returns CDR1 SQVTM and CDR2 ANQGSEA. The CDR3 bases are TGCAGCGTTGGTTTAGCCTCTAGCGGGACCCGTGAATACGAGCAGTACTTC. This codes for CSVGLASSGTREYEQYF.

CDR3 sequence reads: CASRSDSDSSGANVLTF. The CDR3 DNA reads as TGTGCCAGCAGGTCTGACAGCGATAGCTCTGGGGCCAACGTCCTGACTTTC. This chain uses TRBV7-9 with TRBJ2-6; tentatively, D is TRBD1 (5 bases). V was cut by 6 bases and J by 0 bases, with 15 bases left in between. CDR1 SEHNR and CDR2 FQNEAQ come from the germline V gene (reference sequence). This CDR3 has 17 residues.

The chain uses TRBV12-3 or TRBV12-4 and TRBJ2-1; D remains ambiguous. The germline V and J ends were trimmed by 6 bases and 11 bases, with 20 bases remaining between them. The CDR3 is made up of 14 amino acids. The CDR3 sequence is CASSPYLFRVQQFF. CDR3 in DNA: TGTGCCAGCAGCCCCTACCTCTTCCGGGTTCAGCAGTTCTTC.

The CDR3 sequence: CASSLWGGREQYF. In nucleotides, the CDR3 is TGTGCCAGCAGCTTATGGGGGGGCCGCGAGCAGTACTTC. V gene TRBV11-2 combines with J gene TRBJ2-5; possibly TRBD2 for D (7 bases). The J call may be faulty, since TRBJ2-7 better matches the DNA end. The CDR3 has 13 residues. Germline V gene sequence: CDR1 SGHAT, CDR2 FQNNGV.

This chain links TRBV20-1 with TRBJ2-7, with 7 bases matching TRBD1. The trim removed 2 bases at V and 3 bases at J, leaving 4 bases unmatched. This CDR3 comprises 13 residues. Germline CDR1 reads DFQATT; CDR2 reads SNEGSKA (reference sequence). The CDR3 sequence: CSARLGQSYEQYF. In DNA, the CDR3 is TGCAGTGCTAGATTGGGACAGAGCTACGAGCAGTACTTC.

The chain is built from TRBV19 and TRBJ1-2; possible D gene TRBD1, 5 bases. CDR1 LNHDA and CDR2 SQIVND come from the germline V gene (reference sequence). V was pared by 3 bases and J by 6 bases, with 11 bases between. The CDR3 covers 13 residues. Here the CDR3 reads CASSIGQGHGYTF. The CDR3 DNA follows: TGTGCCAGTAGTATCGGGCAGGGACATGGCTACACCTTC.

This clonotype was detected a few times. This sequence joins TRBV3-1 and TRBJ1-5; D possibly corresponds to TRBD1 (5 bases). CDR1 LGHDT and CDR2 YNNKEL come from the germline V gene (reference sequence). V was trimmed by 1 base and J by 1 base, leaving 14 bases between them. This CDR3 has 17 amino acids. The CDR3 DNA follows: TGTGCCAGCAGCCAAGGGTCCCAGGGTGGGAGCAATCAGCCCCAGCATTTT. This translates into CASSQGSQGGSNQPQHF.

The chain links TRBV15 to TRBJ2-6; D is undetermined. V lost 5 bases, J lost 0 bases, and 5 bases lay in between. The CDR3 spans 14 residues. CDR1 is LNHNV and CDR2 is YYDKDF in the germline V gene (reference sequence). The CDR3 here is CATSASSGANVLTF. The CDR3 DNA reads as TGTGCCACCAGCGCTAGCTCTGGGGCCAACGTCCTGACTTTC.

The V gene is TRBV20-1, the J gene TRBJ2-7; TRBD1 matches 9 bases. This CDR3 region has 14 residues. Trimming removed 6 bases from V and 7 bases from J; junction bases left unmatched: 13. CDR1 is DFQATT and CDR2 is SNEGSKA in the germline V gene (reference sequence). CDR3 in amino acids: CSAAPRDRAWEQYF. CDR3 DNA: TGCAGTGCAGCCCCCCGGGACAGGGCATGGGAGCAGTACTTC.

The chain is built from TRBV6-4 and TRBJ2-1; D is ambiguous. V was clipped by 6 bases and J by 2 bases, with 8 bases between them. Per the germline V gene, CDR1 is MRHNA and CDR2 is SNTAGT. The CDR3 is 13 residues long. The CDR3 here is CASRVSPYNEQFF. In DNA, the CDR3 is TGTGCCAGCAGGGTAAGCCCCTACAATGAGCAGTTCTTC.

This clonotype was detected only a few times. The rearrangement joins TRBV6-5 to TRBJ2-7; 8 bases agree with TRBD1. The CDR3 totals 12 residues. CDR1 and CDR2 (germline): MNHEY, SVGAGI. CDR3 nucleotides: TGTGACCCGAGGACAGGGTACTACGAGCAGTACTTC. It encodes CDPRTGYYEQYF.

This sequence joins TRBV15 and TRBJ1-1; tentative D call: TRBD1 (6 bases). Germline CDR1 reads LNHNV; CDR2 reads YYDKDF (reference sequence). Trimming took off 7 bases at V and 1 base at J, with 10 bases between the two ends. The CDR3 sequence is 13 residues long. The CDR3 nucleotides are TGTGCCACCAAACCGGGACAGAACACTGAAGCTTTCTTT. It encodes CATKPGQNTEAFF. Together with reference TRBV15 and TRBJ1-1, the CDR3 gives the full variable domain: DAMVIQNPRYQVTQFGKPVTLSCSQTLNHNVMYWYQQKSSQAPKLLFHYYDKDFNNEADTPDNFQSRRPNTSFCFLDIRSPGLGDTAMYLCATKPGQNTEAFFGQGTRLTVV.

This clonotype came up a few times. The chain couples TRBV12-3 or TRBV12-4 to TRBJ2-1, with D possibly matching TRBD2 (5 bases). CDR3 length: 15 residues. V shed 4 bases and J shed 2 bases, with 12 bases lying between them. The CDR3 DNA sequence: TGTGCCAGCAGTTCGACGGGATTAACCTACAATGAGCAGTTCTTC. Protein sequence: CASSSTGLTYNEQFF.

The gene calls are TRBV5-1 and TRBJ2-3; 8 bases line up with TRBD1. This CDR3 contains 14 residues. The V and J ends lost 4 bases and 6 bases, in that order; junction bases with no gene match: 7. In germline, CDR1 is SGHRS, CDR2 YFSETQ. This CDR3 is CASSPGQGEDTQYF. The CDR3, as DNA: TGCGCCAGCAGCCCAGGACAGGGTGAGGATACGCAGTATTTT.

The chain has TRBV30 and TRBJ2-7, with D unclear. The V gene lost 3 bases and the J gene lost 0 bases, with 9 bases spanning the gap. This CDR3 is 13 amino acids long. Germline values: CDR1 GTSNPN, CDR2 SVGIG (reference sequence). The CDR3 loop is CAWRLGRSYEQYF. In DNA form, the CDR3 reads TGTGCCTGGAGGCTGGGTCGCTCCTACGAGCAGTACTTC.

Only a few counts were recorded for this clonotype. Mismatch with germline at one junction end may stem from a read error. The chain recombines TRBV14 with TRBJ2-1, with D maybe TRBD1 (6 bases). This CDR3 region has 15 residues. The germline CDR1 and CDR2 sequences are SGHDN and FVKESK. The CDR3 DNA sequence: TGTGCCAGCGGGGATCCTGACAGGTCCTTCAATGAGCAGTTCTTC. Its translation is CASGDPDRSFNEQFF.

V usage is TRBV5-1 and J usage is TRBJ1-2; no firm D call. CDR1 and CDR2 (germline): SGHRS, YFSETQ. The CDR3 spans 14 residues. Trimming removed 1 base from V and 0 bases from J, with 7 bases in between. As DNA, the CDR3 is TGCGCCAGCAGCTTGACACAAACTAACTATGGCTACACCTTC. It specifies CASSLTQTNYGYTF. The full variable domain, rest sourced from reference TRBV5-1 and TRBJ1-2, is KAGVTQTPRYLIKTRGQQVTLSCSPISGHRSVSWYQQTPGQGLQFLFEYFSETQRNKGNFPGRFSGRQFSNSRSEMNVSTLELGDSALYLCASSLTQTNYGYTFGSGTRLTVV.

The rearrangement links TRBV12-3 or TRBV12-4 to TRBJ2-1; 13 nucleotides match TRBD2. J lost 1 base, V lost 6 bases, and 9 bases had no gene match. The CDR3 consists of 18 residues. The CDR3, as DNA: TGTGCCAGCAGCCGTGGGACTAGCGGGGTCCGTTCCTACAATGAGCAGTTCTTC. Residues: CASSRGTSGVRSYNEQFF.

This clonotype was observed a handful of times. The gene calls are TRBV6-6 and TRBJ2-5, with D perhaps given as TRBD1 or TRBD2 (5 bases each). V lost 6 bases and J 1 base, leaving 12 bases between the germline ends. The CDR3 runs 14 residues. Germline V CDR1 and CDR2: MNHNY, SVGAGI (reference sequence). CDR3 nucleotides: TGTGCCAGCAGAGCAGGGCGGGTCCAAGAGACCCAGTACTTC. Its translation: CASRAGRVQETQYF.

The chain has TRBV29-1 and TRBJ1-2; maybe TRBD1 (5 bases). Trimming left V 0 bases short and J 4 bases short, with 12 bases between. The CDR3 length is 14 residues. Germline CDR1 and CDR2: SQVTM and ANQGSEA. The CDR3 here is CSVEDGQGFYGYTF. As DNA, the CDR3 is TGCAGCGTTGAAGACGGTCAGGGTTTCTATGGCTACACCTTC.

V and J are TRBV5-1 and TRBJ1-2; D possibly corresponds to TRBD1 (5 bases). Trimming removed 6 bases at V and 8 bases at J, with 29 bases between. The CDR3 runs 17 residues. Germline V gene sequence: CDR1 SGHRS, CDR2 YFSETQ. This CDR3 is CASNRDSLFEEPGGYTF. The CDR3 region has the DNA TGCGCCAGCAACCGGGACTCCCTTTTCGAGGAACCCGGGGGCTACACCTTC.

As regards this clonotype: Its ends do not fully match the called genes, so a read error is possible. This chain joins TRBV2 and TRBJ1-2; maybe TRBD1 (6 bases). This CDR3 comprises 16 residues. The V gene's germline CDR1 is SNHLY and CDR2 FYNNEI. Written as DNA, the CDR3 is TGTGCCGGCAGCGAACAACTTGACAGGTTGTCTTATGGCTACACCTTC. Translating gives CAGSEQLDRLSYGYTF.

V usage is TRBV5-1 and J usage is TRBJ1-1; TRBD1 agrees at 8 bases. CDR3 length equals 15 residues. The V gene's germline CDR1 is SGHRS and CDR2 YFSETQ. Unmatched junction bases numbered 8, after V lost 3 bases and J lost 4 bases. The CDR3: CASSSYRGVSTEAFF. The DNA for the CDR3 is TGCGCCAGCAGCTCCTACAGGGGGGTGAGCACTGAAGCTTTCTTT.

This clonotype has just a few counts. This chain links TRBV29-1 with TRBJ2-7, with a possible D match to TRBD1 (6 bases). This CDR3 spans 13 amino acids. The V and J ends lost 5 bases and 4 bases respectively, with 15 bases between them. Germline V lookup: CDR1 SQVTM, CDR2 ANQGSEA. The CDR3 sequence is CSVLAGEPYEQYF. In nucleotides, the CDR3 is TGCAGCGTTCTGGCAGGGGAGCCGTACGAGCAGTACTTC.

The chain carries TRBV20-1 and TRBJ2-7, with 7 positions matching TRBD2. CDR1 DFQATT and CDR2 SNEGSKA come from the germline V gene (reference sequence). Trimming took 7 bases from V and 0 from J; bases not matched to a gene: 3. The CDR3 is 12 amino acids. CDR3 nucleotide sequence: TGCAGTGGGGAGGGGCGCTCCTACGAGCAGTACTTC. Translating gives CSGEGRSYEQYF.